This T cell receptor (beta chain) was captured by sequencing in a study of molecular identifiers for immune sequencing clone quantification. As for this clonotype: A much larger clonotype is one base distant, so this may be a read error.

In germline, CDR1 is SEHNR, CDR2 FQNEAQ (reference sequence). The CDR3 runs 14 residues. From the PCR reads, TCRdb called clonotypes with MiXCR, one entry per CDR3 protein. Of a few hundred thousand distinct CDR3 sequences listed, roughly a fifth are singletons. The chain recombines TRBV7-9 with TRBJ1-1; tentative D call: TRBD1 (5 bases). Specimen: naive CD8+ T cells from blood, with Jurkat cell RNA spiked in. The subset denotes: FACS-sorted CD8+CD4-CCR7+CD45RA+ naive T cells. This TCR was recovered from a human donor in good health. Some libraries in this study had Jurkat cell RNA spiked in. CDR3 DNA: TGTGCCAGCAGCTCGACAGTGATGAACACTGAAGCTCTCTTT. Amino acid sequence: CASSSTVMNTEALF.